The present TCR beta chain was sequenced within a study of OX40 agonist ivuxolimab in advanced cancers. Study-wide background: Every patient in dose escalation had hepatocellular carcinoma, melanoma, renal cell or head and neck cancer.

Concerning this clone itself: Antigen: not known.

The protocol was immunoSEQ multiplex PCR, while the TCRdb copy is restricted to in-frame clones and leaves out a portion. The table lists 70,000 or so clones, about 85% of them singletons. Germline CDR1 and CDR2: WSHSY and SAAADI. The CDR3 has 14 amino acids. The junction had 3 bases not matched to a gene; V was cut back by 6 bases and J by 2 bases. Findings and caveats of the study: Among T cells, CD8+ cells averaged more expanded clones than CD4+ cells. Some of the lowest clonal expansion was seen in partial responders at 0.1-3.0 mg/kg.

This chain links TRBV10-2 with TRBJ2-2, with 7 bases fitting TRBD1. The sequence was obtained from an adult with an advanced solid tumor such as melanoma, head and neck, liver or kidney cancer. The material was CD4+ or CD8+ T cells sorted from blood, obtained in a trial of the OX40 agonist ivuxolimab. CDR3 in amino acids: CASSNRGNTGELFF. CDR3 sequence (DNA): TGCGCCAGCAGCAACAGGGGAAACACCGGGGAGCTGTTTTTT.